This T cell receptor beta chain comes out of a study of blood T cell repertoires in COVID-19. Sequencing was performed with immunoSEQ multiplex PCR; in TCRdb, only in-frame clones are kept and a portion is missing. The sample holds about 120,000 clones, around 88% seen once. The CDR3 is 9 amino acids. The sequencing sample was made of peripheral blood. The J gene is TRBJ2-1, the V gene TRBV21-1; TRBD2, the table's D call, was not compared with the DNA. TRBV21-1 is classified as a pseudogene. This TCR derives from a man in his fifties with acute or convalescent COVID-19. The CDR3 DNA reads as TGTGCCAGCACTTTGCGTCAGTTCTTC. As protein: CASTLRQFF.